This T cell receptor beta chain came from a study of cytomegalovirus exposure and HLA in healthy donors. Study observations and caveats: Follow-up analysis later connected one missense variant in DCLRE1C with trimming of TCR beta V- and J-genes. Some V segments, including TRBV6-2 and TRBV6-3, were excluded as indistinguishable.

These donors, healthy bone marrow donors, were studied. The PCR made use of 60 Vbeta and 13 Jbeta primers. Assay used: immunoSEQ multiplex PCR; TCRdb lists only in-frame clones, some missing. The sample gives under 250,000 clones, over 80% of which show up once; 4.5% to 7% is in the top ten. Worth noting for this clone: Its antigen is still unknown. The same CDR3 also results from other DNA sequences found in this sample.

V gave up 6 bases and J gave up 1 base; unmatched junction bases: 2. CDR3 length equals 14 residues. Germline values: CDR1 LNHDA, CDR2 SQIVND (reference sequence). The sequencing input was PBMCs. The TCR comes from a man between 35 and 55 years old in good health and CMV-seropositive. The chain employs TRBV19 and TRBJ1-1; TRBD1 matches at 10 bases. The CDR3 protein is CASSRDRGNTEAFF. The CDR3 region has the DNA TGTGCCAGTAGCCGGGACAGGGGGAACACTGAAGCTTTCTTT.